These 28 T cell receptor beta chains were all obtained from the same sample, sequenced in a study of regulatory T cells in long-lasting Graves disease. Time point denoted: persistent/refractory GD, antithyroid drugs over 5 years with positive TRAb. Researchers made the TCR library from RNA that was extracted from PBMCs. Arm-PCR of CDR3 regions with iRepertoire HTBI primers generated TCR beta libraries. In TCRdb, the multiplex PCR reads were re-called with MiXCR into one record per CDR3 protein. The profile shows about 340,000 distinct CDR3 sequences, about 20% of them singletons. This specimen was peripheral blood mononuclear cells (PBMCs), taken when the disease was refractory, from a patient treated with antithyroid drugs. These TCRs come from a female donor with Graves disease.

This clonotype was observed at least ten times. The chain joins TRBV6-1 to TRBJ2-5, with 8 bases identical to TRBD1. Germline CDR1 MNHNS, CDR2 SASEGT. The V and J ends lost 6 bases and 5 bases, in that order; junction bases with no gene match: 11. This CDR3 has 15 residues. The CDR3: CASSNAGGARETQYF. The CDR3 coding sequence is TGTGCCAGCAGCAACGCAGGGGGCGCCCGGGAGACCCAGTACTTC.

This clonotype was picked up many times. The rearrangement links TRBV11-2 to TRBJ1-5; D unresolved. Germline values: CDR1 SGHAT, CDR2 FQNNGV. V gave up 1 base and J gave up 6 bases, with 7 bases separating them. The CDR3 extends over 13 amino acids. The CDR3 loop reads CASSLALGQPQHF. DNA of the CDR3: TGTGCCAGCAGCTTAGCACTAGGTCAGCCCCAGCATTTT.

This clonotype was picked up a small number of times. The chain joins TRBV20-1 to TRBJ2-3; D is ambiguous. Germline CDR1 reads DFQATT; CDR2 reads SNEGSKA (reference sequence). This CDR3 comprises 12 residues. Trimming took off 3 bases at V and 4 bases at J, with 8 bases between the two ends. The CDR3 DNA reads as TGCAGTGCTAGCCCTACGGCAGATACGCAGTATTTT. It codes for CSASPTADTQYF.

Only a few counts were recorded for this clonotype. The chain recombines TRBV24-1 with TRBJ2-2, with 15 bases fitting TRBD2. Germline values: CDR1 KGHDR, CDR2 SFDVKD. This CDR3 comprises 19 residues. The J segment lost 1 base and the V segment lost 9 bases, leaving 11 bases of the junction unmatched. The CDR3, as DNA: TGTGCCACCCAAAGGCAAGGACTAGCGGGAGGGAAGAACACCGGGGAGCTGTTTTTT. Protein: CATQRQGLAGGKNTGELFF.

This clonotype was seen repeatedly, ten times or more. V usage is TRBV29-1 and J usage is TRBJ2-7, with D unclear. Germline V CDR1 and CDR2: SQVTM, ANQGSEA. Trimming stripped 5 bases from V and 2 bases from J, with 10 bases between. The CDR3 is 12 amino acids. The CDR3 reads CSVIDPPYEQYF. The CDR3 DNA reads TGCAGCGTTATAGATCCCCCCTACGAGCAGTACTTC.

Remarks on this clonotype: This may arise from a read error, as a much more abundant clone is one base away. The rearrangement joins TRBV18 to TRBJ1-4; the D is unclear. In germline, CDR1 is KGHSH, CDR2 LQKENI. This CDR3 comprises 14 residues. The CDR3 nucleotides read TGTGCCAGCTCACCTGAGGCGACGGGCGAAAAACTGGTTTTT. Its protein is CASSPEATGEKLVF.

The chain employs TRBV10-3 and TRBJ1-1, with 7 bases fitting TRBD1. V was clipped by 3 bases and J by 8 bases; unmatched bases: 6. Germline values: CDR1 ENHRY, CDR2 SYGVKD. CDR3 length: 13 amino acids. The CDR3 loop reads CAISDRTGREAFF. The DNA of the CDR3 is TGTGCCATCAGTGACAGGACAGGCAGGGAAGCTTTCTTT.

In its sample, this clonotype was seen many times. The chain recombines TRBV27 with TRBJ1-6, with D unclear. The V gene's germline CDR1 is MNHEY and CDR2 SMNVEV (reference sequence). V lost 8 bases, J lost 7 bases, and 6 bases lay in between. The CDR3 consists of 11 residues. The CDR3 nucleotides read TGTGCCAGCGGATTAAATTCACCCCTCCACTTT. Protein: CASGLNSPLHF.

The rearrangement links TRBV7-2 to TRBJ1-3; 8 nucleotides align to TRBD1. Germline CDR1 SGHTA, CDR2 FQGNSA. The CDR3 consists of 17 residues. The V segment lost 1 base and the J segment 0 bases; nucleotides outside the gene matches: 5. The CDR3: CASSLVGQGGSGNTIYF. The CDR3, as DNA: TGTGCCAGCAGCTTAGTAGGACAGGGCGGCTCTGGAAACACCATATATTTT.

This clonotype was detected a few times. DNA for the CDR3: TGTGCCAGTAGTCCCGGAGGGCCGGCCTCAGGGACCCAGTACTTC. Its protein is CASSPGGPASGTQYF. The chain employs TRBV19 and TRBJ2-5; possibly TRBD2 for D (6 bases). This CDR3 has 15 amino acids. V dropped 5 bases and J dropped 7 bases, with 20 bases sitting between them. The germline V gene has CDR1 LNHDA and CDR2 SQIVND (reference sequence).

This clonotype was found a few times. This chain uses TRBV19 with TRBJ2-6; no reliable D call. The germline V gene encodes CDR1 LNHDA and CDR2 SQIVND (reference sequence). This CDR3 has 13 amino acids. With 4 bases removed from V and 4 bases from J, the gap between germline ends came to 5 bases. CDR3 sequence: CASSRTGANVLTF. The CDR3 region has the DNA TGTGCCAGTAGTAGAACGGGGGCCAACGTCCTGACTTTC.

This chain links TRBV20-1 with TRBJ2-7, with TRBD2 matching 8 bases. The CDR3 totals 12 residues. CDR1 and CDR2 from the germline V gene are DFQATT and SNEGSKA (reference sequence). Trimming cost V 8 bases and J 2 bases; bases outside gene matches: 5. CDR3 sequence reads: CSFGSGTYEQYF. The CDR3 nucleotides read TGCAGTTTTGGTAGCGGGACCTACGAGCAGTACTTC.

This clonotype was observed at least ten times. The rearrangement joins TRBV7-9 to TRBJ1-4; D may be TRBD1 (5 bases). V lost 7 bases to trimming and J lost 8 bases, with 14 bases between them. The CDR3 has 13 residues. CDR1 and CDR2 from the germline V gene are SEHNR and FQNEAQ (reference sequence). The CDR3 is CASTAGYGEKLFF. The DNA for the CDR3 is TGTGCCAGCACGGCAGGGTACGGCGAAAAACTGTTTTTT.

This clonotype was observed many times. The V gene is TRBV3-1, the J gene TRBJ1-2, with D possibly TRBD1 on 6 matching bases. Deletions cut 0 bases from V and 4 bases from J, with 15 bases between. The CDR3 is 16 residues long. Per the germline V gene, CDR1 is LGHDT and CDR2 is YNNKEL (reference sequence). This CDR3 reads CASSQDRGDTSYGYTF. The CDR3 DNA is TGTGCCAGCAGCCAAGACCGGGGGGACACTTCCTATGGCTACACCTTC.

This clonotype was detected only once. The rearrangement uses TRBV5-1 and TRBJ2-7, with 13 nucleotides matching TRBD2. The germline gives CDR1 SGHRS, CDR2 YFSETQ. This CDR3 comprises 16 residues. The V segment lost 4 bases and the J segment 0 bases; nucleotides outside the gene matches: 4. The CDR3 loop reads CASSPGTSGNSYEQYF. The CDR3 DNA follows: TGCGCCAGCAGCCCAGGGACTAGCGGGAACTCCTACGAGCAGTACTTC.

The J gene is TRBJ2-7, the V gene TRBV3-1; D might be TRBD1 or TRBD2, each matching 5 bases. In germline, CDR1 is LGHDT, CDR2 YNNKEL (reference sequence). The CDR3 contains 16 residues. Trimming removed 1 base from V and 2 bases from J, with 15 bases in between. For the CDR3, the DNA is TGTGCCAGCAGCCAAGGAGGGACCAGGATCCCCTACGAGCAGTACTTC. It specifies CASSQGGTRIPYEQYF.

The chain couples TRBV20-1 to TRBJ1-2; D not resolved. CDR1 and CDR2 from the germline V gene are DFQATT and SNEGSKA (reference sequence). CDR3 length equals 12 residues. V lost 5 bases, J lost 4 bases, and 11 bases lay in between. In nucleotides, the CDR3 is TGCAGTGCTGCCTCAGATGGCTATGGCTACACCTTC. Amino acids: CSAASDGYGYTF.

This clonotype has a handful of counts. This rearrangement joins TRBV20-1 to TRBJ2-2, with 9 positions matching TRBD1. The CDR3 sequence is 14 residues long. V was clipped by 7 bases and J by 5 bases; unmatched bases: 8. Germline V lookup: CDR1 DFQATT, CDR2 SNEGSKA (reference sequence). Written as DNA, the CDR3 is TGCAGTGTGCACAGGGGGCTGGGAACCGGGGAGCTGTTTTTT. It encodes CSVHRGLGTGELFF.

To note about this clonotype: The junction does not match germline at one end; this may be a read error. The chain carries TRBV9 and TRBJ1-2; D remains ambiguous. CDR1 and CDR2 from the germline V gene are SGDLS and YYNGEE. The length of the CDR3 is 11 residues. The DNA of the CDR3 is TGTGCCAGCAGCGGTTGGGATGGCTACATCTTC. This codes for CASSGWDGYIF.

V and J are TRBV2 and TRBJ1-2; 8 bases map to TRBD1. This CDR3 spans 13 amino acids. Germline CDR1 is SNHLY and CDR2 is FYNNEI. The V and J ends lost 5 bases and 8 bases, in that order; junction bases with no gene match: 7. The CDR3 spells CASSRAGGGGYTF. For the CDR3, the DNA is TGTGCCAGCAGTCGGGCAGGGGGCGGGGGCTACACCTTC.

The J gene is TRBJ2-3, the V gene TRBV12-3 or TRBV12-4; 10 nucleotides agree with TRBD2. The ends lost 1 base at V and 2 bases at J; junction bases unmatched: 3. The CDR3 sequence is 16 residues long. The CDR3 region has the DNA TGTGCCAGCAGTTTAGGCCTAGCGGGGGTCACAGATACGCAGTATTTT. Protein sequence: CASSLGLAGVTDTQYF.

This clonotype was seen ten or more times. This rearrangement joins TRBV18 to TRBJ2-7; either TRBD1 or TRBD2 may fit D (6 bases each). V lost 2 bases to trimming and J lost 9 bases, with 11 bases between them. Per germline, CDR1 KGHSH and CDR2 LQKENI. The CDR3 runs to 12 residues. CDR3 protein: CASSPEGGAQYF. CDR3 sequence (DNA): TGTGCCAGCTCACCAGAGGGGGGCGCGCAGTACTTC.

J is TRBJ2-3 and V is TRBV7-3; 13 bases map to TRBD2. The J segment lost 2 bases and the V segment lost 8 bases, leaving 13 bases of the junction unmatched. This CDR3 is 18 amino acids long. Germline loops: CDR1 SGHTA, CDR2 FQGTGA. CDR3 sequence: CASQRGRTSGGNTDTQYF. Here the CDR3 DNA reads TGTGCCAGCCAACGGGGAAGGACTAGCGGGGGCAACACAGATACGCAGTATTTT.

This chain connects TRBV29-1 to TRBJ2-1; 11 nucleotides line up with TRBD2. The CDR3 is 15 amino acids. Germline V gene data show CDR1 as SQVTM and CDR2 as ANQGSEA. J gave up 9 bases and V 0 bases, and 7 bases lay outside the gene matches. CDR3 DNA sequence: TGCAGCGTTGAAGATCTTAGCGGGAGGGCCAGTGAGCAGTTCTTC. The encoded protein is CSVEDLSGRASEQFF.

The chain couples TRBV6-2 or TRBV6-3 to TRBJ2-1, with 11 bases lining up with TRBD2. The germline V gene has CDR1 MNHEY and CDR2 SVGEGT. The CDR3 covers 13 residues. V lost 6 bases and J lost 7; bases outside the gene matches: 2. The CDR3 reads CASRTSGENEQFF. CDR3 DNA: TGTGCCAGCAGGACTAGCGGGGAAAATGAGCAGTTCTTC.

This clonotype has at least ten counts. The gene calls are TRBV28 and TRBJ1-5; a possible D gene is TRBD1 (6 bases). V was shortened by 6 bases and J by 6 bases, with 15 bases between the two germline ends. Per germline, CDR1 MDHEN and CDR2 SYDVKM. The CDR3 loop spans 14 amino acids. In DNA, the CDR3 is TGTGCCAGCAGCTTGTGGGGGGCAGCTCAGCCCCAGCATTTT. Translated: CASSLWGAAQPQHF.

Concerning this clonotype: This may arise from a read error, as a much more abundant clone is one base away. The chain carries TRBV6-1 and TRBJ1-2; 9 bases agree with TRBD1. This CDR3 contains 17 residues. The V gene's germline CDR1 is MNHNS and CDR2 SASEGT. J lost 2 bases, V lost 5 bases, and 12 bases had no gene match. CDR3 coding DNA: TGTGCCAGCAGTCAGGATCGGAACAGGGGGCTGAACTATGGCTACACCTTC. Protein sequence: CASSQDRNRGLNYGYTF.

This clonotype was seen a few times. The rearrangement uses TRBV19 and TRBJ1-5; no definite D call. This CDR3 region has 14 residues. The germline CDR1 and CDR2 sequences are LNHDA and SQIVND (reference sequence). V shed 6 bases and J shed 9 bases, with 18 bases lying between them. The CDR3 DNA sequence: TGTGCCAGTAGCCACCCACTAGGTTTTCGGCCCCAGCATTTT. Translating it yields CASSHPLGFRPQHF. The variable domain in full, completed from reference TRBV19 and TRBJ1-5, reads DGGITQSPKYLFRKEGQNVTLSCEQNLNHDAMYWYRQDPGQGLRLIYYSQIVNDFQKGDIAEGYSVSREKKESFPLTVTSAQKNPTAFYLCASSHPLGFRPQHFGDGTRLSIL.